This TCR beta chain was recorded in a study of blood T cell repertoires in COVID-19. Across the study: COVID-19 samples from acute and convalescent phases originated in the United States, Italy and Spain. Sources were T cells, B-cell-depleted T cells, or PBMCs; the material itself was cDNA or gDNA.

During active infection, Seattle patients enrolled and were then monitored through disease. Germline CDR1 KGHDR, CDR2 SFDVKD. V was trimmed by 0 bases and J by 1 base, leaving 16 bases between them. The CDR3 has 18 residues. In the source study's methods: Amplification of reference gene primers was used by the study to estimate nucleated cell counts. Data came from immunoSEQ multiplex PCR; TCRdb stores just in-frame clones and leaves some out. That table gives V, J and clone size, and the DNA gave D and trimming. There are tens of thousands of clones in the sample; less than 85% occur only once, and about 14% lies in the top ten.

The sample taken for sequencing was peripheral blood. This TCR was sampled from a man aged 45-65 years with COVID-19, enrolled during active disease. The chain recombines TRBV24-1 with TRBJ2-3; D may be TRBD2 (6 bases). The CDR3 region is CATSDLLWGDLGTDTQYF. The CDR3, as DNA: TGTGCCACCAGTGATTTGCTTTGGGGGGATCTGGGCACAGATACGCAGTATTTT.